This T cell receptor beta chain was documented in a study of CD8 T cells in Susac syndrome. Trimming pared 3 bases from V and 10 bases from J, leaving 13 bases between. Germline V gene data show CDR1 as LNHDA and CDR2 as SQIVND (reference sequence). The CDR3 spans 13 residues. Reverse transcription of roughly 0.5 to 1 ug RNA was carried out with random hexamers. A single record per CDR3 protein comes from TCRdb applying MiXCR to the immunoSEQ multiplex PCR reads. The table has under 85,000 distinct CDR3 sequences, around 93% seen once; the top ten hold around 0.45%. The chain carries TRBV19 and TRBJ2-1; D unresolved. Input material: CD8+ T cells from PBMCs. The TCR sequence derives from a human donor with Susac syndrome. The CDR3 loop reads CASSISALQEQFF. CDR3 DNA: TGTGCCAGTAGTATTAGTGCCCTCCAGGAGCAGTTCTTC.